This TCR beta chain comes out of a study of siplizumab effects on memory and regulatory T cells. Germline CDR1 and CDR2: LGHNA and YNFKEQ. V was clipped by 0 bases and J by 5 bases, with 14 bases between them. The CDR3 is made up of 16 amino acids. Produced via immunoSEQ multiplex PCR; TCRdb's table is partial and in-frame only. The sample comprises about 100,000 clones, more than 90% of which are singletons, and 0.14% to 0.15% rests with the top ten. The chain couples TRBV4-2 to TRBJ2-1; a weak D match, TRBD1 (5 bases). The sample comprised CD4+ T cells sorted from blood. This TCR derives from a human donor in good health. CDR3 region: CASSQDRAGWNNEQFF. DNA of the CDR3: TGTGCCAGCAGCCAAGATCGGGCAGGGTGGAACAATGAGCAGTTCTTC.